This is a list of T cell receptor beta chains from one sample in a study of human T cells and chemical hapten exposure. TCRdb ran MiXCR on the RACE reads and lists one entry per CDR3 protein. This table holds 150,000 to 200,000 distinct CDR3 sequences, around 13% found once. Sample: whole blood, taken in connection with sensitization to the hapten diphenylcyclopropenone (DPC). Every receptor here comes from a woman in her 30s with alopecia areata. Some clones in this sample may be carry-over from other donors' samples. CDR3s include the opening cysteine and the closing phenylalanine or tryptophan. A D gene is named only where the DNA matches it firmly. Clone sizes are given selectively: once, few, many, or a class where the clone is expanded.

D gene: .
V gene: TRBV3-2
J gene: TRBJ2-5
clone size: .
CDR3 DNA: TGTGCCAGCAGCCAAAACCTGGACAGGGCGGAGACCCAGTACTTC
CDR3 protein: CASSQNLDRAETQYF

D gene: .
V gene: TRBV12-3/TRBV12-4
J gene: TRBJ2-5
clone size: .
CDR3 DNA: TGTGCCAGCAGTAACAGGGTGGGCGAGACCCAGTACTTC
CDR3 protein: CASSNRVGETQYF

D gene: TRBD1
V gene: TRBV28
J gene: TRBJ2-1
clone size: .
CDR3 DNA: TGTGCCAGCACTGGACAGGGCTATGCGCAGTTCTTC
CDR3 protein: CASTGQGYAQFF

D gene: .
V gene: TRBV9
J gene: TRBJ1-1
clone size: .
CDR3 DNA: TGTGCCAGCAGCGTAGGCGCCTTGAACACTGAAGCTTTCTTT
CDR3 protein: CASSVGALNTEAFF

D gene: TRBD1
V gene: TRBV28
J gene: TRBJ2-7
clone size: .
CDR3 DNA: TGTGCCAGCAGTTTGGTCCAGGGGGTCCACGAGCAGTACTTC
CDR3 protein: CASSLVQGVHEQYF

D gene: TRBD1
V gene: TRBV20-1
J gene: TRBJ1-5
clone size: few
CDR3 DNA: TGCAGTGCTCTTGCGGGACAGGGGCATCAGCCCCAGCATTTT
CDR3 protein: CSALAGQGHQPQHF

D gene: TRBD1
V gene: TRBV29-1
J gene: TRBJ1-2
clone size: .
CDR3 DNA: TGCAGCGTTTCACAAAGGGACAGTAACTATGGCTACACCTTC
CDR3 protein: CSVSQRDSNYGYTF

D gene: TRBD2
V gene: TRBV3-1
J gene: TRBJ2-1
clone size: few
CDR3 DNA: TGTGCCAGCAGCCAAGATGAGTCCAGCGGGAGGGTCCTCTACAATGAGCAGTTCTTC
CDR3 protein: CASSQDESSGRVLYNEQFF

D gene: .
V gene: TRBV10-3
J gene: TRBJ2-3
clone size: many
CDR3 DNA: TGTGCCATCAGTGAAGGACAGGGAGGGGACACAGATACGCAGTATTTT
CDR3 protein: CAISEGQGGDTDTQYF

D gene: .
V gene: TRBV11-2
J gene: TRBJ2-2
clone size: few
CDR3 DNA: TGTGCCAGCAGCCCAAGGGATTCCGGGGAGCTGTTTTTT
CDR3 protein: CASSPRDSGELFF

D gene: .
V gene: TRBV29-1
J gene: TRBJ2-2
clone size: many
CDR3 DNA: TGCAGCGTGGGAACAGAATCGAACACCGGGGAGCTGTTTTTT
CDR3 protein: CSVGTESNTGELFF

D gene: .
V gene: TRBV7-2
J gene: TRBJ2-7
clone size: .
CDR3 DNA: TGTGCCAGCAGCCCACGGACAGCCCACTACGAGCAGTACTTC
CDR3 protein: CASSPRTAHYEQYF

D gene: .
V gene: TRBV7-2
J gene: TRBJ2-7
clone size: .
CDR3 DNA: TGTGCCAGCAGCGTTCGGGGGTCGAGCTCCTACGAGCAGTACTTC
CDR3 protein: CASSVRGSSSYEQYF

D gene: .
V gene: TRBV7-2
J gene: TRBJ1-6
clone size: many
CDR3 DNA: TGTGCCAGCAGCTCGAATAATTCGCCCCTCCACTTT
CDR3 protein: CASSSNNSPLHF

D gene: .
V gene: TRBV4-1
J gene: TRBJ2-5
clone size: few
CDR3 DNA: TGCGCCAGCAGCCACCGACAGAACCAAGAGACCCAGTACTTC
CDR3 protein: CASSHRQNQETQYF

D gene: .
V gene: TRBV30
J gene: TRBJ2-3
clone size: few
CDR3 DNA: TGTGCCTGGAGTGTAGGAAGGGTCCGGGGAGGTACGCAGTATTTT
CDR3 protein: CAWSVGRVRGGTQYF

D gene: TRBD2
V gene: TRBV20-1
J gene: TRBJ2-7
clone size: many
CDR3 DNA: TGCAGTGCTAGGGACACTAGCGGGGGGCCTCTCTACGAGCAGTACTTC
CDR3 protein: CSARDTSGGPLYEQYF

D gene: TRBD2
V gene: TRBV5-4
J gene: TRBJ2-3
clone size: few
CDR3 DNA: TGTGCCAGCAGCTGGAAGGCGGGACTAACGCAAGATACGCAGTATTTT
CDR3 protein: CASSWKAGLTQDTQYF

D gene: TRBD2
V gene: TRBV14
J gene: TRBJ2-2
clone size: few
CDR3 DNA: TGTGCCAGCAGCCCCGGGACTAGCGGATACACCGGGGAGCTGTTTTTT
CDR3 protein: CASSPGTSGYTGELFF

D gene: .
V gene: TRBV20-1
J gene: TRBJ2-5
clone size: .
CDR3 DNA: TGCAGTGCTGAGGTTGGGGAGACCCAGTACTTC
CDR3 protein: CSAEVGETQYF

D gene: .
V gene: TRBV28
J gene: TRBJ2-5
clone size: .
CDR3 DNA: TGTGCCAGCAGTTCCGGGAGGACAGCGCAAGAGACCCAGTACTTC
CDR3 protein: CASSSGRTAQETQYF

D gene: TRBD1
V gene: TRBV6-2/TRBV6-3
J gene: TRBJ1-5
clone size: few
CDR3 DNA: TGTGCCAGCAGTTACTACCGACAGGGGTCCGATCAGCCCCAGCATTTT
CDR3 protein: CASSYYRQGSDQPQHF

D gene: .
V gene: TRBV29-1
J gene: TRBJ1-2
clone size: few
CDR3 DNA: TGCAGCGTTGAAGTTCAGGGGAAGGTCTATGGCTACACCTTC
CDR3 protein: CSVEVQGKVYGYTF

D gene: .
V gene: TRBV5-4
J gene: TRBJ1-1
clone size: .
CDR3 DNA: TGTGCCAGCAGCTGGGCCGAACCCACCGGGGAAGCTTTCTTT
CDR3 protein: CASSWAEPTGEAFF

D gene: .
V gene: TRBV6-5
J gene: TRBJ1-2
clone size: few
CDR3 DNA: TGTGCCAGCAGTTACTCGAGCGGGACGTTCCATGGCTACACCTTC
CDR3 protein: CASSYSSGTFHGYTF

D gene: TRBD2
V gene: TRBV20-1
J gene: TRBJ2-3
clone size: few
CDR3 DNA: TGCAGTGCTAGGGGCTCACAGCGGGGGGGCCTAGATACGCAGTATTTT
CDR3 protein: CSARGSQRGGLDTQYF

D gene: TRBD1
V gene: TRBV28
J gene: TRBJ1-2
clone size: few
CDR3 DNA: TGTGCCAGCAGTACGCTCGGACAGGGGATCGACTATGGCTACACCTTC
CDR3 protein: CASSTLGQGIDYGYTF

D gene: .
V gene: TRBV7-6
J gene: TRBJ1-2
clone size: many
CDR3 DNA: TGTGCCAGCAGTCCCCGGGGGGACTATGGCTACACCTTC
CDR3 protein: CASSPRGDYGYTF

D gene: .
V gene: TRBV28
J gene: TRBJ1-2
clone size: .
CDR3 DNA: TGTGCCACGATGGGGACCAACTATGGCTACACCTTC
CDR3 protein: CATMGTNYGYTF

D gene: TRBD1
V gene: TRBV18
J gene: TRBJ2-4
clone size: .
CDR3 DNA: TGTGCCAGCTCACGCGGGTCGGATCGACAGGGGGGCATTCAGTACTTC
CDR3 protein: CASSRGSDRQGGIQYF

D gene: .
V gene: TRBV7-9
J gene: TRBJ1-5
clone size: many
CDR3 DNA: TGTGCCAGCAGCTTAGGGTTAATGGGGCCCCAGCATTTT
CDR3 protein: CASSLGLMGPQHF

D gene: .
V gene: TRBV5-4
J gene: TRBJ2-5
clone size: .
CDR3 DNA: TGTGCCAGCAGTCGGACTGGCTACCAAGAGACCCAGTACTTC
CDR3 protein: CASSRTGYQETQYF

D gene: TRBD1
V gene: TRBV4-2
J gene: TRBJ1-2
clone size: many
CDR3 DNA: TGTGCCAGCAGCCAAGACAGGGGGACTCACTATGGCTACACCTTC
CDR3 protein: CASSQDRGTHYGYTF

D gene: .
V gene: TRBV5-5
J gene: TRBJ1-2
clone size: .
CDR3 DNA: TGTGCCAGCAGCTTAGCCAGACAGAACTATGGCTACACCTTC
CDR3 protein: CASSLARQNYGYTF

D gene: .
V gene: TRBV10-2
J gene: TRBJ1-2
clone size: .
CDR3 DNA: TGCGCCAGCAATAGCCCGAACGGAAGCTACACCTTC
CDR3 protein: CASNSPNGSYTF

D gene: .
V gene: TRBV6-5
J gene: TRBJ1-1
clone size: many
CDR3 DNA: TGTGCCAGCCGGGCAGCCACCTTGAACACTGAAGCTTTCTTT
CDR3 protein: CASRAATLNTEAFF

D gene: .
V gene: TRBV6-5
J gene: TRBJ1-1
clone size: few
CDR3 DNA: TGTGCCAGCAGTTATTCGGGTCTAGCTGAAGCTTTCTTT
CDR3 protein: CASSYSGLAEAFF

D gene: .
V gene: TRBV12-3/TRBV12-4
J gene: TRBJ1-1
clone size: few
CDR3 DNA: TGTGCCAGCAGTTTTCTTGGGAGGATCACTGAAGCTTTCTTT
CDR3 protein: CASSFLGRITEAFF

D gene: .
V gene: TRBV11-3
J gene: TRBJ1-4
clone size: few
CDR3 DNA: TGTGCCAGCAGCTCCGAGGGGGGTACCGGTGAAAAACTGTTTTTT
CDR3 protein: CASSSEGGTGEKLFF

D gene: .
V gene: TRBV29-1
J gene: TRBJ2-1
clone size: few
CDR3 DNA: TGCAGCGGGCGGGACGTAGGTGAGCAGTTCTTC
CDR3 protein: CSGRDVGEQFF

D gene: .
V gene: TRBV6-5
J gene: TRBJ1-5
clone size: few
CDR3 DNA: TGTGCCAGCAGTTACTCCTTCAGGGTAGGCAATCAGCCCCAGCATTTT
CDR3 protein: CASSYSFRVGNQPQHF

D gene: .
V gene: TRBV6-2/TRBV6-3
J gene: TRBJ2-7
clone size: few
CDR3 DNA: TGTGCCAGCAGTTACTCCGGGGGCCGGTACTACGAGCAGTACTTC
CDR3 protein: CASSYSGGRYYEQYF

D gene: .
V gene: TRBV20-1
J gene: TRBJ1-2
clone size: few
CDR3 DNA: TGCAGTGCTAGAGCCTATGGCTACACCTTC
CDR3 protein: CSARAYGYTF

D gene: TRBD1
V gene: TRBV6-1
J gene: TRBJ1-2
clone size: .
CDR3 DNA: TGTGCCAGCGGAGGGACAGTTAACTATGGCTACACCTTC
CDR3 protein: CASGGTVNYGYTF

D gene: TRBD2
V gene: TRBV18
J gene: TRBJ2-1
clone size: few
CDR3 DNA: TGTGCCAGCTCACCGAGCGGGGGGGCTTTTGGGGAGCAGTTCTTC
CDR3 protein: CASSPSGGAFGEQFF

D gene: .
V gene: TRBV6-2/TRBV6-3
J gene: TRBJ2-6
clone size: few
CDR3 DNA: TGTGCCAGCAGATATTATATAGGACAGACGGGGGCCAACGTCCTGACTTTC
CDR3 protein: CASRYYIGQTGANVLTF

D gene: TRBD1
V gene: TRBV7-9
J gene: TRBJ1-1
clone size: .
CDR3 DNA: TGTGCCAGCATCCTGACAGGGGATAACACTGAAGCTTTCTTT
CDR3 protein: CASILTGDNTEAFF

D gene: TRBD2
V gene: TRBV20-1
J gene: TRBJ2-7
clone size: .
CDR3 DNA: TGCAGTGCTAGGACTAGCGGGAGGTTTGAGCAGTACTTC
CDR3 protein: CSARTSGRFEQYF

D gene: .
V gene: TRBV13
J gene: TRBJ1-2
clone size: few
CDR3 DNA: TGTGCCAGCAGCGGGGAGGAGGATGGCTACACCTTC
CDR3 protein: CASSGEEDGYTF

D gene: .
V gene: TRBV12-3/TRBV12-4
J gene: TRBJ1-5
clone size: .
CDR3 DNA: TGTGCCAGCAGTGCCGAAGGGAGGAACAATCAGCCCCAGCATTTT
CDR3 protein: CASSAEGRNNQPQHF

D gene: .
V gene: TRBV7-8
J gene: TRBJ1-2
clone size: .
CDR3 DNA: TGTGCCAGCAGCTCCCTGGCAGGGAACTATGGCTACACCTTC
CDR3 protein: CASSSLAGNYGYTF

D gene: .
V gene: TRBV5-1
J gene: TRBJ2-7
clone size: .
CDR3 DNA: TGCGCCAGCAGCTTGGCCGGGGGCAACTACGAGCAGTACTTC
CDR3 protein: CASSLAGGNYEQYF

D gene: .
V gene: TRBV7-9
J gene: TRBJ2-3
clone size: .
CDR3 DNA: TGTGCCAGCAGCCGGATAGAGGCACAGACGCAGTATTTT
CDR3 protein: CASSRIEAQTQYF

D gene: .
V gene: TRBV28
J gene: TRBJ2-7
clone size: .
CDR3 DNA: TGTGCCAGCAGGGATTTAGGAGCCAGAGAGGGCCCCTACGAGCAGTACTTC
CDR3 protein: CASRDLGAREGPYEQYF

D gene: .
V gene: TRBV21-1
J gene: TRBJ2-5
clone size: .
CDR3 DNA: TGTGCCAGCAGCAAGAACCCCCCCATGGAGGGCAGAGGGGAGACCCAGTACTTC
CDR3 protein: CASSKNPPMEGRGETQYF

D gene: TRBD1
V gene: TRBV7-3
J gene: TRBJ1-5
clone size: few
CDR3 DNA: TGTGCCAGCGGGGACCGGGACAGGGGACTTGGTCAGCCCCAGCATTTT
CDR3 protein: CASGDRDRGLGQPQHF

D gene: .
V gene: TRBV4-3
J gene: TRBJ2-2
clone size: .
CDR3 DNA: TGCGCCAGCAGCCGCGGGACAGCGGCGGGTTCGCTCGAGCTGTTTTTT
CDR3 protein: CASSRGTAAGSLELFF

D gene: TRBD1
V gene: TRBV20-1
J gene: TRBJ2-5
clone size: .
CDR3 DNA: TGCAGTGCTAGAGATCACAGGGGCCAAGAGACCCAGTACTTC
CDR3 protein: CSARDHRGQETQYF

D gene: TRBD2
V gene: TRBV7-2
J gene: TRBJ2-1
clone size: many
CDR3 DNA: TGTGCCAGCAGCCCCCGTTCGACGGGAGGGATGTATGAGCAGTTCTTC
CDR3 protein: CASSPRSTGGMYEQFF